These 21 T cell receptor beta chains were all obtained from the same sample, sequenced in a study of cytomegalovirus exposure and HLA in healthy donors. PCR was performed using 60 Vbeta and 13 Jbeta primers. Clones were read by immunoSEQ multiplex PCR, and TCRdb kept only the in-frame ones, dropping some. The data show fewer than 350,000 clones, with around 90% seen just once and approximately 2.4% held by the top ten. What was sequenced was PBMCs. The receptor source for this set is a woman aged 18-29 years in good health and CMV-seronegative.

The chain links TRBV25-1 to TRBJ1-4, with 7 positions matching TRBD1. This CDR3 contains 15 residues. Germline V CDR1 and CDR2: MGHDK, SYGVNS. The ends lost 5 bases at V and 4 bases at J; junction bases unmatched: 7. The CDR3 spells CASSFTGQLNEKLFF. CDR3 sequence (DNA): TGTGCCAGCAGTTTCACGGGACAGCTTAATGAAAAACTGTTTTTT.

This clone was observed once. The chain links TRBV13 to TRBJ2-2, with 11 bases matching TRBD1. Germline values: CDR1 PRHDT, CDR2 FYEKMQ (reference sequence). This CDR3 has 16 amino acids. Losses at the gene ends were 5 bases for V and 6 bases for J; bases not matched to a gene: 8. DNA for the CDR3: TGTGCCAGCAGCACAGGGACAGGGGGTATCCCCGGGGAGCTGTTTTTT. Residues: CASSTGTGGIPGELFF.

The V gene is TRBV5-1, the J gene TRBJ2-7; TRBD1 is a possible D gene (5 bases). Trimming removed 3 bases at V and 4 bases at J, with 17 bases between. The germline gives CDR1 SGHRS, CDR2 YFSETQ. CDR3 size: 15 residues. In nucleotides, the CDR3 is TGCGCCAGCAGCTCGGGTATAGGGGTGCAGTACGAGCAGTACTTC. Encoded protein: CASSSGIGVQYEQYF.

The chain couples TRBV30 to TRBJ1-1; the D gene is possibly TRBD1 (6 bases). Trimming cost V 2 bases and J 1 base, with 8 bases left between them. Germline V gene sequence: CDR1 GTSNPN, CDR2 SVGIG (reference sequence). CDR3 length equals 13 residues. The CDR3 sequence is CAWSTGTNTEAFF. CDR3 DNA: TGTGCCTGGAGTACAGGGACGAACACTGAAGCTTTCTTT. The full variable domain, with the rest looked up from reference TRBV30 and TRBJ1-1, is SQTIHQWPATLVQPVGSPLSLECTVEGTSNPNLYWYRQAAGRGLQLLFYSVGIGQISSEVPQNLSASRPQDRQFILSSKKLLLSDSGFYLCAWSTGTNTEAFFGQGTRLTVV.

This clone showed up just once. The chain is built from TRBV27 and TRBJ2-5; D may be TRBD1 (5 bases). The CDR3 has 15 residues. In germline, CDR1 is MNHEY, CDR2 SMNVEV (reference sequence). Trimming took 3 bases from V and 2 from J, leaving 13 bases between them. The CDR3 sequence is CASSFRLDKQETQYF. In nucleotides, the CDR3 is TGTGCCAGCAGTTTTCGTCTGGACAAACAAGAGACCCAGTACTTC.

This chain links TRBV5-1 with TRBJ2-7; 12 nucleotides match TRBD1. The germline CDR1 and CDR2 sequences are SGHRS and YFSETQ. CDR3 length equals 15 residues. Trimming removed 5 bases from V and 6 bases from J; junction bases left unmatched: 9. In DNA, the CDR3 is TGCGCCAGCAGGGATACCGGGACAGGGGGCGGCGAGCAGTACTTC. Translation gives CASRDTGTGGGEQYF.

The chain joins TRBV14 to TRBJ2-7; TRBD1 matches 7 bases. After removal of 4 bases from V and 7 bases from J, the junction contained 10 bases not matched to a gene. Germline V gene data show CDR1 as SGHDN and CDR2 as FVKESK. The CDR3 consists of 14 residues. CDR3 sequence: CASSPSTGVVEQYF. Written as DNA, the CDR3 is TGTGCCAGCAGCCCGTCCACAGGGGTTGTTGAGCAGTACTTC.

The chain has TRBV7-9 and TRBJ1-2; D ambiguous. V gave up 5 bases and J gave up 8 bases, with 21 bases separating them. Germline V gene lookup returns CDR1 SEHNR and CDR2 FQNEAQ (reference sequence). CDR3 length: 15 residues. CDR3 nucleotides: TGTGCCAGCAGCCTAAGGGAGGCTGGCTTGGGGGGCTACACCTTC. As protein: CASSLREAGLGGYTF. The entire variable domain, with the rest obtained from reference TRBV7-9 and TRBJ1-2, is as follows: DTGVSQNPRHKITKRGQNVTFRCDPISEHNRLYWYRQTLGQGPEFLTYFQNEAQLEKSRLLSDRFSAERPKGSFSTLEIQRTEQGDSAMYLCASSLREAGLGGYTFGSGTRLTVV.

The V gene is TRBV6-5, the J gene TRBJ2-2, with 9 bases lining up with TRBD1. V was pared by 6 bases and J by 6 bases, with 5 bases of the junction left unmatched. The CDR3 contains 14 residues. Germline V gene data show CDR1 as MNHEY and CDR2 as SVGAGI. The CDR3 nucleotides read TGTGCCAGCAGACGGACAGGGGTGCCCGGGGAGCTGTTTTTT. Protein product: CASRRTGVPGELFF.

As DNA, the CDR3 is TGCAGTGTAGCCGGAGGGTATGGCTACACCTTC. Protein product: CSVAGGYGYTF. This chain joins TRBV20-1 and TRBJ1-2; D remains unclear. With 7 bases removed from V and 5 bases from J, the gap between germline ends came to 11 bases. This CDR3 is built from 11 residues. Per germline, CDR1 DFQATT and CDR2 SNEGSKA (reference sequence).

The CDR3 bases are TGTGCCAGCAGTTTTACCCCCCACAGGTCAAGCTCCTATAATTCACCCCTCCACTTT. Protein: CASSFTPHRSSSYNSPLHF. The J gene is TRBJ1-6, the V gene TRBV27, with D maybe TRBD1 (5 bases). Trimming pared 3 bases from V and 0 bases from J, leaving 18 bases between. There are 19 residues in the CDR3. Germline V gene sequence: CDR1 MNHEY, CDR2 SMNVEV (reference sequence).

The chain recombines TRBV27 with TRBJ2-5; D is uncertain. The length of the CDR3 is 14 residues. The ends were cut back, 7 bases at V and 5 bases at J, with 17 bases in the middle. Germline V gene data show CDR1 as MNHEY and CDR2 as SMNVEV (reference sequence). The DNA for the CDR3 is TGTGCCAGCACCTCTCGACTGGAACCCGAGACCCAGTACTTC. Residues: CASTSRLEPETQYF.

The J gene is TRBJ2-5, the V gene TRBV6-5, with a tentative D call TRBD2 (6 bases). The CDR3 is 15 residues long. V lost 4 bases and J 5 bases, leaving 17 bases between the germline ends. The germline CDR1 and CDR2 sequences are MNHEY and SVGAGI. CDR3 nucleotides: TGTGCCAGCAGTTTGGGACTGTATAGGAGGGAGACCCAGTACTTC. Translating gives CASSLGLYRRETQYF.

This chain joins TRBV9 and TRBJ2-3; 10 bases agree with TRBD2. This CDR3 contains 17 residues. CDR1 is SGDLS and CDR2 is YYNGEE in the germline V gene. V trimming: 3 bases; J trimming: 1 base; junction bases outside the gene matches: 8. CDR3 in DNA: TGTGCCAGCAGCGAACCTAGCGGGGGCTCGGGCACAGATACGCAGTATTTT. It specifies CASSEPSGGSGTDTQYF.

The DNA for the CDR3 is TGTGCCTGGACAGGGAATAATGAAAAACTGTTTTTT. It yields the protein CAWTGNNEKLFF. The chain uses TRBV30 and TRBJ1-4; a weak D match, TRBD1 (5 bases). This CDR3 comprises 12 residues. The V end lost 4 bases, the J end lost 4 bases, and 7 bases lay between the germline ends. Per germline, CDR1 GTSNPN and CDR2 SVGIG (reference sequence).

This chain links TRBV4-1 with TRBJ2-1; D might be TRBD2 (7 bases). The CDR3 has 16 residues. Trimming stripped 4 bases from V and 5 bases from J, with 18 bases between. The germline CDR1 and CDR2 sequences are MGHRA and YSYEKL. In DNA form, the CDR3 reads TGCGCCAGCAGCCGGGTCCTAAGCGGGGACAACAATGAGCAGTTCTTC. Amino acid sequence: CASSRVLSGDNNEQFF.

The rearrangement uses TRBV7-9 and TRBJ1-5; D might be TRBD1 (5 bases). Germline V gene lookup returns CDR1 SEHNR and CDR2 FQNEAQ (reference sequence). Trimming cost V 0 bases and J 11 bases, with 11 bases left between them. The CDR3 totals 13 residues. The CDR3 DNA reads TGTGCCAGCAGCTTAGCGGAGATGGACACCCAGCATTTT. Protein sequence: CASSLAEMDTQHF.

This clone was counted a single time. The chain couples TRBV5-1 to TRBJ2-7; 9 bases are shared with TRBD1. Germline values: CDR1 SGHRS, CDR2 YFSETQ. This CDR3 is 14 amino acids long. J lost 12 bases, V lost 3 bases, and 13 bases had no gene match. The CDR3 sequence: CASSSGGQGSSRYF. CDR3 DNA sequence: TGCGCCAGCAGCTCTGGGGGACAGGGTTCGAGTCGGTACTTC.

The chain carries TRBV27 and TRBJ1-4; 10 bases agree with TRBD1. Germline loops: CDR1 MNHEY, CDR2 SMNVEV (reference sequence). V was pared by 1 base and J by 8 bases, with 4 bases of the junction left unmatched. The CDR3 runs 15 residues. In DNA form, the CDR3 reads TGTGCCAGCAGTTTATTGGGGACAGGGGTGGAAAAACTGTTTTTT. Its protein is CASSLLGTGVEKLFF.

This sequence joins TRBV7-6 and TRBJ2-3; 16 positions agree with TRBD2. The CDR3 length is 19 residues. The germline V gene encodes CDR1 SGHVS and CDR2 FNYEAQ. After removal of 5 bases from V and 5 bases from J, the junction contained 13 bases not matched to a gene. As DNA, the CDR3 is TGTGCCAGCAGCCCCGGGACTAGCGGGGGGGCCGAGTTGGAAGATACGCAGTATTTT. Its protein is CASSPGTSGGAELEDTQYF.

V and J are TRBV5-4 and TRBJ2-5; D possibly corresponds to TRBD2 (5 bases). V lost 0 bases and J 2 bases, leaving 5 bases between the germline ends. The CDR3 runs 13 residues. In germline, CDR1 is SGHNT, CDR2 YYREEE (reference sequence). CDR3 DNA: TGTGCCAGCAGCTTGGGAGGGCAAGAGACCCAGTACTTC. As protein: CASSLGGQETQYF.